This TCR beta chain originates from a study of a mutant IDH1 vaccine in newly diagnosed glioma. As for the study in general: Across weeks 1, 3, 5, 7, 11, 15, 19 and 23, patients received a vaccination each time, eight in all. With temozolomide cycles, or 4-6 weeks after radiotherapy alone, vaccination was started.

As to this clone: Antigen: not known.

The time point is: week 5, during vaccination. Each dose delivered 300 ug of mutant IDH1 20-mer peptide subcutaneously with imiquimod. After removal of 4 bases from V and 2 bases from J, the junction contained 4 bases not matched to a gene. CDR1 is LGHNA, CDR2 YNFKEQ, per germline. This CDR3 spans 14 amino acids. TCRdb's table, derived via immunoSEQ multiplex PCR, lists solely in-frame clones and lacks some. The sample carries 52,000 or so clones, about 80% recorded once. The sequencing here drew on PBMCs, taken from a glioma patient whose treatment included an IDH1 peptide vaccine. This TCR came from a woman younger than 30 with glioma. Some clones in this sample may be carry-over from other donors' samples. The chain recombines TRBV4-2 with TRBJ2-7, with TRBD1 matching 8 bases. CDR3 residues: CASSPRQGPYEQYF. The CDR3, as DNA: TGTGCCAGCAGCCCCCGACAGGGGCCCTACGAGCAGTACTTC.